A single T cell receptor (beta chain) is shown here with its context. The specificity of this receptor is unknown. It has no much larger one-base neighbor in the sample; base qualities were not kept. This specimen belongs to a study of blood T cell repertoires in COVID-19 (dated by TCRdb to 2020 to 2021). Study-wide context: Samples covering the acute and convalescent phases of COVID-19 were provided by collaborators in the United States, Italy and Spain. The prospective study material was composed of cDNA or gDNA derived from T cells, B-cell-depleted T cells, or PBMCs. The dataset comprised deeply sampled blood TCRbeta repertoires from subjects exposed to, actively infected with, or recovered from COVID-19. The repertoires were released in a freely available public database meant as a resource for research on the immune response to SARS-CoV-2. Samples were obtained from the ongoing ImmuneRACE study (first 160 participants) and from 950 to 1,500 subjects provided by 6 global collaborators. A de-identified subject ID, COVID-19 status, age in years and sex were almost always included in the sample metadata. Where available, HLA class I and class II types were obtained from metadata supplied by the sample provider rather than from assay-based typing.

Each collaborating institution followed its own protocols to collect whole blood in K2EDTA tubes. For TCRbeta analysis, collaborators shipped samples in one of three forms: frozen whole blood, isolated PBMCs, or DNA extracted from either of those sample types. Points the paper makes about the study in general: The amount of clinical and demographic metadata varied by source and participant and was provided uncurated.

TCRbeta CDR3 regions were amplified from genomic DNA by means of the immunoSEQ Assay, a bias-controlled multiplex PCR. The paper's processing steps were these. Within the assay, amplification of reference gene primers was used to estimate how many nucleated cells each sample contained. To quantify the absolute abundance of each unique TCRbeta CDR3 rearrangement, sequence reads were collapsed and filtered. For each sample, productive Simpson clonality was calculated by taking the square root of Simpson's diversity index across productive rearrangements. Entries here come from immuneACCESS through TCRdb and include only in-frame sequences with V and J called. Some clones fail to appear in such tables; in the studies checked, an unresolved V gene covers under half of the shortfall, and the cause of the remainder is unknown. The DNA gave D and trimming, while V, J and clone size come from that table. For this sample the table gives about 140,000 clones, of which around nine tenths were detected only once. Roughly 5.4% of the sample is held by the ten biggest clonotypes.

The germline V gene supplies CDR1 MNHNS and CDR2 SASEGT. V sheds 2 bases and J sheds 2 bases, leaving 15 bases between their ends. The CDR3 numbers 16 residues from cysteine through phenylalanine. Of all the DNA, just the CDR3 is kept, 48 bases in frame from base 1. The sample comprised peripheral blood. This sequence originates from a human donor in a cohort sampled during active COVID-19. This chain joins TRBV6-1 to TRBJ2-5; possibly the D gene is TRBD1, per 6 matching bases. The DNA is as follows: TGTGCCAGCAGTGAAACTTCCCCAGGGGTGCAAGAGACCCAGTACTTC. Its protein is CASSETSPGVQETQYF.